This T cell receptor (beta chain) was profiled in a study of response to subunit inactivated influenza vaccine. TCRdb itself ran the RT-PCR reads through MiXCR, one entry per CDR3 protein. Among 800,000 or so distinct CDR3 sequences, less than 25% were seen once, and the ten largest hold about 9.4%. Study-wide points: Only a handful of new T cells, the authors suggested, are recruited with each seasonal influenza vaccination.

The CDR3 spans 11 residues. Trimming removed 1 base at V and 7 bases at J, with 1 base between. Germline CDR1 and CDR2: KGHDR and SFDVKD. Turning to this clonotype: Its antigen is still unknown.

This sample comprised PBMCs from blood, obtained 5 to 6 days after vaccination. The receptor was derived from a man in his forties or fifties who received an inactivated influenza vaccine. The chain recombines TRBV24-1 with TRBJ2-1; D call uncertain. The CDR3 sequence is CATSDFNEQFF. The CDR3 nucleotides are TGTGCCACCAGTGATTTTAATGAGCAGTTCTTC.